Following are 12 T cell receptor beta chains from one sample sequenced in a study of blood T cell repertoires in COVID-19. TCRdb keeps only in-frame clones here, not all; method: immunoSEQ multiplex PCR. This table holds 250,000 to 300,000 clones, just over 90% found once. Specimen: peripheral blood. The receptors were gathered from a woman in her 30s with COVID-19, enrolled during active disease.

The rearrangement joins TRBV19 to TRBJ2-7, with D maybe TRBD1 (5 bases). The CDR3 sequence is 14 residues long. V was trimmed by 5 bases and J by 2 bases, leaving 13 bases between them. The germline V gene encodes CDR1 LNHDA and CDR2 SQIVND (reference sequence). The CDR3 DNA reads as TGTGCCAGTAGTCAGGGATTAGGGCCCTACGAGCAGTACTTC. Translating gives CASSQGLGPYEQYF.

CDR3 in DNA: TGTGCCAGCAGCCAAGGGTCCCACTGGAATTCACCCCTCCACTTT. Its protein product is CASSQGSHWNSPLHF. The V call is TRBV14, the J call TRBJ1-6; D gene uncertain. Germline V CDR1 and CDR2: SGHDN, FVKESK. V dropped 1 base and J dropped 7 bases, with 11 bases sitting between them. The CDR3 runs 15 residues. The variable domain in full, with the rest retrieved from reference TRBV14 and TRBJ1-6, is EAGVTQFPSHSVIEKGQTVTLRCDPISGHDNLYWYRRVMGKEIKFLLHFVKESKQDESGMPNNRFLAERTGGTYSTLKVQPAELEDSGVYFCASSQGSHWNSPLHFGNGTRLTVT.

This chain joins TRBV28 and TRBJ1-1; 7 bases map to TRBD1. CDR1 MDHEN and CDR2 SYDVKM come from the germline V gene. V lost 8 bases, J lost 5 bases, and 8 bases stayed unmatched. The CDR3 runs to 13 residues. The CDR3 nucleotides are TGTGCCAGCTTGGCAGGGGGTTGGACTGAAGCTTTCTTT. Amino acid sequence: CASLAGGWTEAFF.

The V and J genes are TRBV6-6 and TRBJ2-3, with TRBD2 matching 10 bases. Per the germline V gene, CDR1 is MNHNY and CDR2 is SVGAGI (reference sequence). The V segment lost 5 bases and the J segment 5 bases; nucleotides outside the gene matches: 19. There are 19 residues in the CDR3. CDR3 residues: CASSRSGVGLAGVGDTQYF. CDR3 nucleotide sequence: TGTGCCAGCAGTCGAAGCGGGGTGGGGCTAGCGGGAGTTGGAGATACGCAGTATTTT.

V and J are TRBV29-1 and TRBJ2-1; D not resolved. V was cut by 6 bases and J by 0 bases, with 15 bases left in between. CDR1 and CDR2 from the germline V gene are SQVTM and ANQGSEA. The CDR3 covers 15 residues. In DNA form, the CDR3 reads TGCAGCGTCGGAGACCAGAAGAGCTCCTACAATGAGCAGTTCTTC. Protein product: CSVGDQKSSYNEQFF.

The rearrangement links TRBV7-2 to TRBJ1-5, with 9 positions matching TRBD1. With 2 bases clipped from V and 5 bases from J, the junction kept 4 bases outside the gene matches. The germline gives CDR1 SGHTA, CDR2 FQGNSA. This CDR3 comprises 15 residues. As DNA, the CDR3 is TGTGCCAGCAGCTTACGGACAGGGGTGGATCAGCCCCAGCATTTT. Protein sequence: CASSLRTGVDQPQHF.

The V gene is TRBV3-1 (or the pseudogene TRBV3-2), the J gene TRBJ1-3; no clear D. Trimming took 0 bases from V and 0 from J, leaving 6 bases between them. CDR3 size: 15 residues. CDR1 and CDR2 from the germline V gene are LGHDT and YNNKEL (reference sequence). The CDR3 spells CASSQDFSSGNTIYF. The DNA for the CDR3 is TGTGCCAGCAGCCAAGATTTCTCCTCTGGAAACACCATATATTTT.

The chain combines TRBV10-2 with TRBJ2-7, with 13 bases that match TRBD2. Germline CDR1 is WSHSY and CDR2 is SAAADI. The junction had 5 bases not matched to a gene; V was cut back by 0 bases and J by 6 bases. CDR3 length: 16 amino acids. DNA of the CDR3: TGCGCCAGCAGTGAGTCTCTACTAGCGGGAGGGGTCGAGCAGTACTTC. Translating gives CASSESLLAGGVEQYF.

The chain carries TRBV6-5 and TRBJ1-2, with a possible D match to TRBD1 (6 bases). Trimming stripped 2 bases from V and 3 bases from J, with 13 bases between. There are 15 residues in the CDR3. In germline, CDR1 is MNHEY, CDR2 SVGAGI. The chain's CDR3 is CASSYTPGQYYGYTF. The CDR3 bases are TGTGCCAGCAGTTACACCCCCGGACAGTACTATGGCTACACCTTC.

The V gene is TRBV27, the J gene TRBJ2-7; D might be TRBD2 (6 bases). Trimming pared 0 bases from V and 1 base from J, leaving 10 bases between. The CDR3 runs to 15 residues. Germline lookup yields CDR1 MNHEY and CDR2 SMNVEV (reference sequence). This chain's CDR3 is CASSLSGLKSYEQYF. DNA for the CDR3: TGTGCCAGCAGTTTATCGGGACTGAAGTCCTACGAGCAGTACTTC.

The chain recombines TRBV7-3 with TRBJ2-2; perhaps TRBD1 as D (6 bases). CDR1 and CDR2 (germline): SGHTA, FQGTGA. V was cut by 3 bases and J by 6 bases, with 11 bases left in between. This CDR3 has 14 amino acids. The CDR3 DNA is TGTGCCAGCAGCTTGACACCAGGGGCCGGGGAGCTGTTTTTT. It codes for CASSLTPGAGELFF.

The chain combines TRBV2 with TRBJ2-2; unclear D gene. Trimming stripped 6 bases from V and 7 bases from J, with 18 bases between. CDR1 is SNHLY and CDR2 is FYNNEI in the germline V gene. The CDR3 sequence is 15 residues long. The CDR3 DNA follows: TGTGCCAGCAGCCAAACAGCTCAGGTCCTCGGGGAGCTGTTTTTT. Protein sequence: CASSQTAQVLGELFF.